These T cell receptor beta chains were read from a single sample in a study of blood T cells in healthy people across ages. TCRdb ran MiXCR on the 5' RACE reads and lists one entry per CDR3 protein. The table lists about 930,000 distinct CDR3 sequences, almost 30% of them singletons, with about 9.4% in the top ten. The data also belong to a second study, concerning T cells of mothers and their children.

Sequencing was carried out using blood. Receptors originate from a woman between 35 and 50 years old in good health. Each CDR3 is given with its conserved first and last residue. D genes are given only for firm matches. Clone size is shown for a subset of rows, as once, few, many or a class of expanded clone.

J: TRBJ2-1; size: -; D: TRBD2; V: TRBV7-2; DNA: TGTGCCAGCAGCTCGGATCGGGGCGGGGGGGCCTACAATGAGCAGTTCTTC; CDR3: CASSSDRGGGAYNEQFF
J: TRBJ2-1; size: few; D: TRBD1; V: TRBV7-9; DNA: TGTGCCAGCACCCGACAGGGGTCGAATGAGCAGTTCTTC; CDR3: CASTRQGSNEQFF
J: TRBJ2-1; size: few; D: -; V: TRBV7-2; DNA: TGTGCCAGCAGACTATTCGACAATGAGCAGTTCTTC; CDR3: CASRLFDNEQFF
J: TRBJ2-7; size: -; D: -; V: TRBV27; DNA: TGTGTCAGCAGTTTAAGTTCCCAGAATGAGCAGTACTTC; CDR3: CVSSLSSQNEQYF
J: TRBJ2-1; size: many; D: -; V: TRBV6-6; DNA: TGTGCCAGCAGCGAGGTCAACGCTTACAATGAGCAGTTCTTC; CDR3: CASSEVNAYNEQFF
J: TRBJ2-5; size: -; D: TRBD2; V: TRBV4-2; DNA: TGTGCCAGCAGCCAGGGGAGAGCGGGGCTAGAGACCCAGTACTTC; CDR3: CASSQGRAGLETQYF
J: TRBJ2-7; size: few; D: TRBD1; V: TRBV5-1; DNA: TGCGCCAGCAGCTGGGGGACAGCCAAGGAGCAGTACTTC; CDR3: CASSWGTAKEQYF
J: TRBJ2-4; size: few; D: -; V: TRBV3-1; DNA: TGTGCCAGCAGCCAGGGGGAACTATTAGCCAAAAGCATTCAGTACTTC; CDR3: CASSQGELLAKSIQYF
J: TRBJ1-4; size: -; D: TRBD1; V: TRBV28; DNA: TGTGCCAGCGGCCAAGGGACAGGGGGGAAACGGGCTAATGAAAAACTGTTTTTT; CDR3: CASGQGTGGKRANEKLFF
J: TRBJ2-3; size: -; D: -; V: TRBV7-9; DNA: TGTGCCAGCAGCCCATCTATTAGCACAGATACGCAGTATTTT; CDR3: CASSPSISTDTQYF
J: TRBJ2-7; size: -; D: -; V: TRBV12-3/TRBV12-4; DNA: TGTGCCAGCAGGACCAGGGGCCTCTCCTACGAGCAGTACTTC; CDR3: CASRTRGLSYEQYF
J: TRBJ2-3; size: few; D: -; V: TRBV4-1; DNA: TGCGCCAGCAGCCAAGAAGTGGCTAGCCGCACAGATACGCAGTATTTT; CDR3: CASSQEVASRTDTQYF
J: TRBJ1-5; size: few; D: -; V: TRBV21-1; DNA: TGTGCCAGCAGCAAACCCTTAATGCCCCAGCATTTT; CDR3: CASSKPLMPQHF
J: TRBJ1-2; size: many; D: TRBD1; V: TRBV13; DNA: TGTGCCAGCAGCTTAACACAGGGGACGGGCTACACCTTC; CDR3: CASSLTQGTGYTF
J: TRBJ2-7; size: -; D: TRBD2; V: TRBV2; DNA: TGTGCCAGCAGTGAAGCCCCTAGCGGGGGGCTCTACGAGCAGTACTTC; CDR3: CASSEAPSGGLYEQYF
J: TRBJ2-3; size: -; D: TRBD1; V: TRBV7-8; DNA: TGTGCCAGCAGCCAGACAGGGAACACGCGGTATTTT; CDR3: CASSQTGNTRYF
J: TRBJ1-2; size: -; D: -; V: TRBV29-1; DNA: TGCAGCGTTGAAGGGGGTGCCAACTATGGCTACACCTTC; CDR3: CSVEGGANYGYTF
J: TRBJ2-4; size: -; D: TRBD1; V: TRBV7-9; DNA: TGTGCCAGCAGTTACCGGGACAGGGACGTTTACGGGCAGTACTTC; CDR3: CASSYRDRDVYGQYF
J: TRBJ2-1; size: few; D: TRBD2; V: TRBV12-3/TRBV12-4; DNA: TGTGCCAGCAGTGTCCGGGGTAGCGGGGGGTACAATGAGCAGTTCTTC; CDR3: CASSVRGSGGYNEQFF
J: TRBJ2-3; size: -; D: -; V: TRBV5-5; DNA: TGTGCCAGCAGCAGGGTTAGCGGTTCTAGCACAGATACGCAGTATTTT; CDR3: CASSRVSGSSTDTQYF
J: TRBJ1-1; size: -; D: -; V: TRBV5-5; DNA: TGTGCCAGCAGCTTGGTTCCGGGACAAAGGAACACTGAAGCTTTCTTT; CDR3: CASSLVPGQRNTEAFF
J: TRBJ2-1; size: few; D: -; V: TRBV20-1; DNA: TGCAGTGCTAGAACCCGGGGGGCACCCTACAATGAGCAGTTCTTC; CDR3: CSARTRGAPYNEQFF
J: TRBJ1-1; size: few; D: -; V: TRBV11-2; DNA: TGTGCCAGCAGCATGGGGACGAACACTGAAGCTTTCTTT; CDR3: CASSMGTNTEAFF